The clone carrying this T cell receptor beta chain showed up just once. The entry originates in a study of blood T cell repertoires in COVID-19. Sequenced by immunoSEQ multiplex PCR; TCRdb stores in-frame clones only, minus some. In the table there are more than 85,000 clones, around 80% of which are singletons. Germline values: CDR1 MDHEN, CDR2 SYDVKM. V dropped 2 bases and J dropped 8 bases, with 12 bases sitting between them. The CDR3 is 13 residues long. The J gene is TRBJ1-2, the V gene TRBV28, with TRBD1 as a possible D gene (6 bases). Input material: peripheral blood. This clonotype originated in a human donor in a cohort sampled during active or convalescent COVID-19. In DNA, the CDR3 is TGTGCCAGCAGTTTACAGGGGTTATGGGGCTACACCTTC. Translation: CASSLQGLWGYTF.